Listed here is a single T cell receptor beta chain. Authors' data handling: How many nucleated cells were present was estimated from reference gene primer amplification. Data came from immunoSEQ multiplex PCR; TCRdb stores just in-frame clones and leaves some out. V, J and clone size were drawn from that table, and D and trimming were deduced from the DNA. This table has about 170,000 clones, approximately 84% appearing once. This sample was taken from a study of blood T cell repertoires in COVID-19. Study context: The samples span acute and convalescent COVID-19 from the United States, Italy and Spain. PBMCs, B-cell-depleted T cells, or T cells provided the cDNA or gDNA that made up the material.

The Seattle patients, enrolled during active infection, were followed longitudinally. Germline CDR1 is MNHNS and CDR2 is SASEGT. The J segment lost 11 bases and the V segment lost 0 bases, leaving 8 bases of the junction unmatched. The CDR3 has 17 residues. The chain carries TRBV6-1 and TRBJ2-4, with 15 bases lining up with TRBD2. This clonotype originated in a woman of 80 years or more with COVID-19, enrolled during active disease. The sequencing sample was made of peripheral blood. The CDR3 sequence: CASSEAGLAGGLVFQYF. DNA of the CDR3: TGTGCCAGCAGTGAAGCGGGACTAGCGGGGGGCCTCGTCTTTCAGTACTTC.